This TCR beta chain was retrieved from a study of blood T cell repertoires in COVID-19 (dated by TCRdb to the early 2020s). Regarding the research as a whole: Collaborator samples came from the United States, Italy and Spain and covered acute and convalescent phases of COVID-19. Sample metadata almost always included a de-identified subject ID, COVID-19 status, age in years and sex. Subjects who had been exposed to COVID-19, were actively infected with it, or had recovered from it provided the deeply sampled blood TCRbeta repertoires that made up the dataset. Where HLA class I and class II types were available, the types were taken from metadata supplied by the sample provider, not from assay-based typing. The repertoires were made available in a free public database intended to serve as a resource for research on the immune response to SARS-CoV-2. The samples were drawn from the first 160 participants of the ongoing ImmuneRACE study and from 1,200 or so subjects provided by 6 global collaborators. The material from the prospective study consisted of cDNA or gDNA derived from T cells, B-cell-depleted T cells, or PBMCs.

Study-level results and caveats: The quantity of clinical and demographic metadata differed by source and by participant and was supplied without curation.

This clone was counted a single time. The antigen this receptor binds is unknown. There are no base qualities to consult, and no much larger clone falls within one base. Whole blood was collected in K2EDTA tubes by collaborating institutions according to the institutions' own protocols. For TCRbeta analysis, collaborators shipped samples in one of three forms: frozen whole blood, isolated PBMCs, or DNA extracted from either of those sample types. The CDR3 runs 14 amino acids, cysteine and phenylalanine included. Only the CDR3 DNA is retained, 42 bases long and in frame from the first base. The V and J ends are trimmed by 5 bases and 3 bases, leaving 16 bases between them. The germline V gene provides CDR1 SQVTM and CDR2 ANQGSEA. TCRbeta CDR3 regions were amplified from genomic DNA by means of the immunoSEQ Assay, a bias-controlled multiplex PCR. The published analysis was carried out like this. Within the assay, amplification of reference gene primers was used to estimate how many nucleated cells each sample contained. Sequence reads were collapsed and filtered to measure the absolute abundance of every unique TCRbeta CDR3 rearrangement. For each sample, productive Simpson clonality was calculated as the square root of Simpson's diversity index across productive rearrangements. Drawn from immuneACCESS, this table holds only the in-frame rearrangements with V and J called that TCRdb kept. Clones are partly lost; checked studies trace under half to an unresolved V gene and leave the rest unexplained. The V and J calls and clone size come from that table; D and trimming were worked out from the DNA. This sample comprises roughly 100,000 clones, 75% to 85% of them detected only once. The ten largest account for just under 10% of the sample.

The chain is made from TRBV29-1 and TRBJ2-5; possibly the D gene is TRBD2, per 7 matching bases. The clonotype was recovered from a woman of 80 years or more with acute or convalescent COVID-19. Material: peripheral blood. The CDR3 protein: CSVWAGGGKETQYF. At the DNA level, the sequence is TGCAGCGTTTGGGCGGGCGGGGGCAAAGAGACCCAGTACTTC.